This TCR beta chain was profiled in a study of T cells in Graves' hyperthyroidism and ophthalmopathy. Findings and limits, study-wide: Also found in blood were most expanded thyroid clonotypes above 0.001. Ophthalmopathy was distinguished from stable hyperthyroidism by 13 V-J signatures.

A remark on this clonotype: The target antigen is unknown.

The investigators amplified TCR beta CDR3 regions from RNA transcripts. HTBI primers were the set used in a first-round RT-PCR of the TCR CDR3. TCRdb independently ran MiXCR on the multiplex PCR reads; one entry per CDR3 protein. The table shows around 97,000 distinct CDR3 sequences, with over 45% occurring only once. CDR1 and CDR2 from the germline V gene are ENHRY and SYGVKD. The CDR3 covers 14 residues. Trimming stripped 3 bases from V and 3 bases from J, with 8 bases between. This TCR was sampled from a man aged 40-49 years with Graves' hyperthyroidism. The chain uses TRBV10-3 and TRBJ2-2, with D tentatively TRBD1 or TRBD2 (5 bases each). Sequenced: blood. CDR3 region: CAISDWGYTGELFF. The CDR3 DNA follows: TGTGCCATCAGTGATTGGGGGTACACCGGGGAGCTGTTTTTT.